This T cell receptor (beta chain) was sequenced during a study of molecular identifiers for immune sequencing clone quantification. At the level of the study: With replicates, the RNA of around 20,000 or 99,000 naive CD8 cells was split five ways and four were sequenced.

Study-level results: Amid some 900,000 naive cells, spiked Jurkat TCR RNA from one cell was reportedly still detectable. More than 99% of effector molecules, versus under 1% of naive-cell molecules, belonged to clones above 20 RNA copies. Highly expanded clone sizes could be underestimated by identical TCR molecules that share a barcode.

TCRdb used MiXCR to reprocess the PCR reads, holding one entry per CDR3 protein. The table lists under 650,000 distinct CDR3 sequences, nearly 20% of them singletons. This clonotype was picked up a small number of times. Its specificity is not known. Germline V CDR1 and CDR2: SQVTM, ANQGSEA. The CDR3 totals 14 residues. The ends lost 6 bases at V and 3 bases at J; junction bases unmatched: 6. The sequenced sample was naive CD8+ T cells from blood, with Jurkat cell RNA spiked in. Subset here: FACS-sorted CD8+CD4-CCR7+CD45RA+ naive T cells. This clonotype was obtained from a human donor in good health. Some libraries in this study had Jurkat cell RNA spiked in. J is TRBJ2-1 and V is TRBV29-1; 9 nucleotides agree with TRBD1. CDR3: CSVVPGQGYNEQFF. CDR3 DNA sequence: TGCAGCGTCGTTCCGGGACAGGGCTACAATGAGCAGTTCTTC.